The rows below give T cell receptor beta chains drawn from one sample of a study of T cells in narcolepsy. Sequencing used immunoSEQ multiplex PCR; TCRdb keeps in-frame clones, though not all of them. The table has about 20,000 clones, around four fifths seen once. Sequencing was done on a sample of memory (CD45RA-) CD4+ T cells from blood. The source of these receptors is a human donor in good health. CDR3s include the opening cysteine and the closing phenylalanine or tryptophan. A D gene is named only where the DNA matches it firmly.

>TRBD1|TRBV19|TRBJ2-5
CASTNTGGGETQYF
>NA|TRBV14|TRBJ1-1
CASRITGVNTEAFF
>NA|TRBV25-1|TRBJ1-2
CASSNNYGYTF
>TRBD1|TRBV27|TRBJ2-2
CASGSRTGNTGELFF
>TRBD1|TRBV2|TRBJ1-6
CASSPRWDRGASPLHF
>NA|TRBV23-1|TRBJ2-1
CAWATPGFNNEQFF
>TRBD1|TRBV12-5|TRBJ2-7
CASGLDGTAYEQYF
>TRBD1|TRBV4-2|TRBJ2-7
CASGNSGTDFYEQYF
>NA|TRBV6-5|TRBJ1-2
CASTPRGRYGYTF
>NA|TRBV2|TRBJ1-4
CASRATGSDNEKLFF
>NA|TRBV5-1|TRBJ2-1
CASSLTSGTYNEQFF
>NA|TRBV4-3|TRBJ2-5
CASSQSRKETQYF
>NA|TRBV21-1|TRBJ2-1
CASSREQGDRQSDRDEQFF